This entry lists 15 T cell receptor beta chains sequenced from one sample in a study of preoperative IRX-2 immunotherapy in early breast cancer. Profiled with immunoSEQ multiplex PCR; TCRdb holds only in-frame clones, not every one. The table has around 28,000 clones, around 91% seen once. Described treatment: preoperative locoregional IRX-2 cytokine immunotherapy. This material was obtained from a patient treated with IRX-2 immunotherapy. Receptors were obtained from a human donor with breast cancer.

This clone was seen a single time. V usage is TRBV4-1 and J usage is TRBJ2-2; D call uncertain. The V gene lost 2 bases and the J gene lost 0 bases, with 7 bases spanning the gap. Germline values: CDR1 MGHRA, CDR2 YSYEKL. The CDR3 spans 15 residues. As DNA, the CDR3 is TGCGCCAGCAGCCAAATCCGCGCGAACACCGGGGAGCTGTTTTTT. Translating gives CASSQIRANTGELFF.

The rearrangement joins TRBV27 to TRBJ2-7; unclear D gene. CDR3 size: 15 residues. From germline, CDR1 is MNHEY and CDR2 SMNVEV (reference sequence). V was pared by 5 bases and J by 0 bases, with 14 bases between. The CDR3 reads CASSPVFPSSYEQYF. DNA for the CDR3: TGTGCCAGCAGTCCCGTTTTTCCCAGCTCCTACGAGCAGTACTTC.

The CDR3 DNA sequence: TGTGCCAGCAGCTTACAGGGAGGAGTCCCTGGGGCCAACGTCCTGACTTTC. It specifies CASSLQGGVPGANVLTF. This chain links TRBV11-2 with TRBJ2-6; D possibly corresponds to TRBD2 (6 bases). The V gene lost 2 bases and the J gene lost 2 bases, with 13 bases spanning the gap. CDR3 size: 17 residues. Germline V gene lookup returns CDR1 SGHAT and CDR2 FQNNGV.

V gene TRBV13 combines with J gene TRBJ2-2; TRBD2 aligns across 8 bases. Germline V gene data show CDR1 as PRHDT and CDR2 as FYEKMQ (reference sequence). V trimming: 0 bases; J trimming: 4 bases; junction bases outside the gene matches: 4. The CDR3 is 16 residues long. The CDR3 loop reads CASSLGGLEGTGELFF. The CDR3 DNA sequence: TGTGCCAGCAGCTTAGGGGGACTAGAGGGCACCGGGGAGCTGTTTTTT.

The V gene is TRBV29-1, the J gene TRBJ2-1; 13 positions match TRBD2. After removal of 7 bases from V and 4 bases from J, the junction contained 4 bases not matched to a gene. CDR1 and CDR2 (germline): SQVTM, ANQGSEA. The CDR3 has 14 amino acids. In DNA form, the CDR3 reads TGCAGCGGGACTAGCGGGAGTTCTTACAATGAGCAGTTCTTC. Amino acids: CSGTSGSSYNEQFF.

This chain links TRBV19 with TRBJ2-3; D call uncertain. V was clipped by 4 bases and J by 7 bases, with 12 bases between them. The CDR3 is 13 amino acids. Germline values: CDR1 LNHDA, CDR2 SQIVND (reference sequence). CDR3 sequence: CASSRPTEYTQYF. DNA of the CDR3: TGTGCCAGTAGTAGGCCGACGGAATATACGCAGTATTTT.

The rearrangement links TRBV27 to TRBJ2-1, with TRBD2 identical over 7 bases. Germline CDR1 and CDR2: MNHEY and SMNVEV (reference sequence). The CDR3 consists of 14 residues. Losses at the gene ends were 3 bases for V and 5 bases for J; bases not matched to a gene: 4. CDR3 residues: CASSFQRGNNEQFF. Written as DNA, the CDR3 is TGTGCCAGCAGTTTCCAGCGGGGAAACAATGAGCAGTTCTTC.

The V and J genes are TRBV11-2 and TRBJ2-1; 11 nucleotides line up with TRBD2. Germline V gene sequence: CDR1 SGHAT, CDR2 FQNNGV. V trimming: 3 bases; J trimming: 6 bases; junction bases outside the gene matches: 4. The CDR3 extends over 15 amino acids. This CDR3 reads CASSFTSGSSNEQFF. CDR3 nucleotide sequence: TGTGCCAGCAGCTTTACTAGCGGGAGTAGCAATGAGCAGTTCTTC. Together with reference TRBV11-2 and TRBJ2-1, the CDR3 gives the full variable domain: EAGVAQSPRYKIIEKRQSVAFWCNPISGHATLYWYQQILGQGPKLLIQFQNNGVVDDSQLPKDRFSAERLKGVDSTLKIQPAKLEDSAVYLCASSFTSGSSNEQFFGPGTRLTVL.

The rearrangement links TRBV10-1 to TRBJ1-6; D is perhaps TRBD1 (6 bases). V dropped 4 bases and J dropped 11 bases, with 12 bases sitting between them. This CDR3 comprises 13 residues. From germline, CDR1 is WNHNN and CDR2 SYGVQD (reference sequence). The chain's CDR3 is CASSVRDRTPLHF. In nucleotides, the CDR3 is TGCGCCAGCAGTGTCCGCGACAGGACACCCCTCCACTTT.

To note about this clone: One end of the junction does not line up with germline, which may come from a read error. This chain joins TRBV29-1 and TRBJ1-2, with TRBD1 matching over 8 bases. CDR1 is SQVTM, CDR2 ANQGSEA, per germline. The length of the CDR3 is 13 residues. CDR3 amino acids: CSVGRQGQDGYIF. DNA of the CDR3: TGCAGCGTTGGTCGACAGGGGCAGGATGGCTACATCTTC. The whole variable domain, remainder taken from reference TRBV29-1 and TRBJ1-2, is SAVISQKPSRDICQRGTSLTIQCQVDSQVTMMFWYRQQPGQSLTLIATANQGSEATYESGFVIDKFPISRPNLTFSTLTVSNMSPEDSSIYLCSVGRQGQDGYIFGSGTRLTVV.

The chain is built from TRBV28 and TRBJ2-1; 10 nucleotides agree with TRBD2. The CDR3 covers 14 residues. CDR1 and CDR2 from the germline V gene are MDHEN and SYDVKM. Trimming took 3 bases from V and 6 from J; bases not matched to a gene: 2. CDR3 region: CASSLGLASNEQFF. CDR3 DNA sequence: TGTGCCAGCAGTTTGGGACTAGCGAGCAATGAGCAGTTCTTC. Full variable domain (missing parts from reference TRBV28 and TRBJ2-1): DVKVTQSSRYLVKRTGEKVFLECVQDMDHENMFWYRQDPGLGLRLIYFSYDVKMKEKGDIPEGYSVSREKKERFSLILESASTNQTSMYLCASSLGLASNEQFFGPGTRLTVL.

The CDR3 here is CASSLTSGADTQYF. DNA for the CDR3: TGTGCCAGCAGCTTAACTAGCGGGGCGGATACGCAGTATTTT. The rearrangement joins TRBV7-2 to TRBJ2-3, with 10 bases that match TRBD2. The CDR3 length is 14 residues. Trimming cost V 2 bases and J 6 bases; bases outside gene matches: 2. Germline CDR1 reads SGHTA; CDR2 reads FQGNSA.

The rearrangement joins TRBV11-1 to TRBJ2-2; 10 bases align to TRBD2. The CDR3 runs to 17 residues. The junction had 8 bases not matched to a gene; V was cut back by 1 base and J by 6 bases. Germline V CDR1 and CDR2: SGHAT, FQDESV (reference sequence). The CDR3 reads CASSLGRGLAGAGELFF. Here the CDR3 DNA reads TGTGCCAGCAGCTTAGGACGCGGGCTAGCGGGAGCCGGGGAGCTGTTTTTT.

The chain joins TRBV2 to TRBJ1-1; D is uncertain. Germline CDR1 reads SNHLY; CDR2 reads FYNNEI. The germline V and J ends were trimmed by 6 bases and 0 bases, with 11 bases remaining between them. The CDR3 runs 14 residues. The CDR3 protein is CASRTGGMNTEAFF. CDR3 bases: TGTGCCAGCAGAACCGGAGGCATGAACACTGAAGCTTTCTTT.

The chain carries TRBV28 and TRBJ2-7, with D uncertain. Per the germline V gene, CDR1 is MDHEN and CDR2 is SYDVKM. The V and J ends lost 10 bases and 0 bases respectively, with 7 bases between them. CDR3 length: 11 amino acids. CDR3 DNA: TGTGCCACCGAGAGCTCCTACGAGCAGTACTTC. This translates into CATESSYEQYF.